This TCR beta chain is drawn from a study of OX40 agonist ivuxolimab in advanced cancers. Study details: Those treated in dose escalation had hepatocellular carcinoma, melanoma, renal cell cancer or head and neck cancer. Regarding the study as a whole: Among the nonresponders, some also had low normalized T-cell clonal expansion.

Of note for this clone: The antigen is not known.

The protocol was immunoSEQ multiplex PCR, while the TCRdb copy is restricted to in-frame clones and leaves out a portion. Here the sample spans tens of thousands of clones, about 86% being singletons. With 4 bases removed from V and 6 bases from J, the gap between germline ends came to 13 bases. Germline loops: CDR1 SGHTA, CDR2 FQGNSA. CDR3 length equals 13 residues. This chain connects TRBV7-2 to TRBJ2-7; the D gene is possibly TRBD2 (5 bases). Material: CD4+ or CD8+ T cells sorted from blood, obtained in a trial of the OX40 agonist ivuxolimab. The clonotype was recovered from an adult with an advanced solid tumor such as melanoma, head and neck, liver or kidney cancer. Here the CDR3 reads CASSSRDSVEQYF. CDR3 bases: TGTGCCAGCAGCTCCCGGGATTCTGTCGAGCAGTACTTC.